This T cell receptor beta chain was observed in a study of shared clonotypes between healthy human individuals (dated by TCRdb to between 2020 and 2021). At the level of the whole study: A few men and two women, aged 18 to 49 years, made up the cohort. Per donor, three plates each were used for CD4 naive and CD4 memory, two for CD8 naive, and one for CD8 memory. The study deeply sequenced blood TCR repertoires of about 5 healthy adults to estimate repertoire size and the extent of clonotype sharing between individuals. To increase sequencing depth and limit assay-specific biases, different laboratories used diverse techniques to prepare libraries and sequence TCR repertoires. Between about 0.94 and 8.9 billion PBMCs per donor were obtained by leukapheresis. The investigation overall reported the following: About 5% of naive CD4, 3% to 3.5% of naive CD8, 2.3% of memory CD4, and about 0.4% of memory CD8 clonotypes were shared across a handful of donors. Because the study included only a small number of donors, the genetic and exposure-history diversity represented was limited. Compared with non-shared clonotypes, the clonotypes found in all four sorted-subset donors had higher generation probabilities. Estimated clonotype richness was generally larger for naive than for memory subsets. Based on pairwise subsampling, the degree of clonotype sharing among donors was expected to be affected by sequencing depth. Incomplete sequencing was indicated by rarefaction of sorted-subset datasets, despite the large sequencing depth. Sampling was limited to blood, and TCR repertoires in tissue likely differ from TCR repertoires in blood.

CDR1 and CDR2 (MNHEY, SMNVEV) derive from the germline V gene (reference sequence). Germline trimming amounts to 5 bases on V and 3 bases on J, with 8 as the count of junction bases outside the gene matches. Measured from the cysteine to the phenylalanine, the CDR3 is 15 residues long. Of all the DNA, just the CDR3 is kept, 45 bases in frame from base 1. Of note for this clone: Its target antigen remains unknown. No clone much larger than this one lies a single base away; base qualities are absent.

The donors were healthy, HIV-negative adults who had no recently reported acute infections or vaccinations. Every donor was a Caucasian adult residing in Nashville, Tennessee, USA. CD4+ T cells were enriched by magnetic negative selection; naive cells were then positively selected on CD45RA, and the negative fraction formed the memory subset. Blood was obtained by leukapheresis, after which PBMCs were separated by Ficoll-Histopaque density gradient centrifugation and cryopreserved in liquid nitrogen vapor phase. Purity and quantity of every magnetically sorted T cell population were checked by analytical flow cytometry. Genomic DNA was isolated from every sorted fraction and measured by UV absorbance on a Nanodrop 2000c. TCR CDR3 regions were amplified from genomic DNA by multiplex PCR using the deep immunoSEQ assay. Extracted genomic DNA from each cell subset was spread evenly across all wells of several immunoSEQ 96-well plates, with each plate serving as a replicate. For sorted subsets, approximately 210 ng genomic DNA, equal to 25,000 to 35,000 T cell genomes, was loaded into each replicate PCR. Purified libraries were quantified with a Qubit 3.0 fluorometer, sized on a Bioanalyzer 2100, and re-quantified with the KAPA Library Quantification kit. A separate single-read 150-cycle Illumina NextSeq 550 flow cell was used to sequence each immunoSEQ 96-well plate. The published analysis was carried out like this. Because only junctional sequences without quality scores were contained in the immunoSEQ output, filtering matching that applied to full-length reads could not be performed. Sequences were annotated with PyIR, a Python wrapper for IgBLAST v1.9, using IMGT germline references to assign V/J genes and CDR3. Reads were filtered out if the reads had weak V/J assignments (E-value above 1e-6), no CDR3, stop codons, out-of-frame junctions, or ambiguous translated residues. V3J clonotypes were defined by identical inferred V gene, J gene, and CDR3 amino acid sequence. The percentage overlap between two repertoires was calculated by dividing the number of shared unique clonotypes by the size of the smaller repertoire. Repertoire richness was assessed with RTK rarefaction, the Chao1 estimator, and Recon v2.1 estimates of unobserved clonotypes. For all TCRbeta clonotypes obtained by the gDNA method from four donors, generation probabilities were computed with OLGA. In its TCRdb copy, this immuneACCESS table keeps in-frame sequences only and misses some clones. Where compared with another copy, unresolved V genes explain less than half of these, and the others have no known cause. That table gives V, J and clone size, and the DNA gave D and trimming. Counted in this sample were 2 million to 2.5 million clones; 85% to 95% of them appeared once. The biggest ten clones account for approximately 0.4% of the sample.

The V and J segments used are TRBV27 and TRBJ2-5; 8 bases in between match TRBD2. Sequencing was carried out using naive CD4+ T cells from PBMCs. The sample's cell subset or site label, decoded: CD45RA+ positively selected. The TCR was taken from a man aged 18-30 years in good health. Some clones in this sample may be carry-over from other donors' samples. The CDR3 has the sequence CASSPLRAGEETQYF. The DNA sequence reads TGTGCCAGCAGTCCCCTCCGAGCGGGAGAAGAGACCCAGTACTTC.